This T cell receptor beta chain is from a study of neurological immune-mediated disorders. Study-wide results and limits: Private repertoires in all groups were suggested, as expanded clones shared no CDR3 amino acid sequences across subjects. The greatest TCR clonal expansion occurred in HTLV-1-associated myelopathy and the least in multiple sclerosis, which fell below healthy controls.

This clonotype has at least ten counts. Its antigen is as yet unknown. With 10-nucleotide random UMIs, 5'RACE was used to make the cDNA. In each sequencing run, over 200 million TCR-beta sequences were generated from 15-18 subjects. TCRdb reanalysed the 5' RACE reads using MiXCR and keeps one entry per CDR3 protein. In the table there are fewer than 85,000 distinct CDR3 sequences, roughly 4.4% of which are singletons. The V gene end was trimmed by 3 bases and the J gene end by 9 bases; junction bases not matched to a gene: 8. CDR1 and CDR2 (germline): SGHTA, FQGNSA. The CDR3 totals 14 residues. The TCR originated in a woman in her 70s with multiple sclerosis. The chain couples TRBV7-2 to TRBJ2-4, with 7 bases aligning to TRBD2. The sequencing input was PBMCs. CDR3 in DNA: TGTGCCAGCAGCTTTATGGCGGGAGAGGGCATTCAGTACTTC. Its translation is CASSFMAGEGIQYF.